Listed below are T cell receptor beta chains from one sample, sequenced in a study of human T cells and chemical hapten exposure. MiXCR, applied by TCRdb to the RACE reads, yields one record per CDR3 protein. The sample lists 100,000 to 150,000 distinct CDR3 sequences, around 13% occurring once. The source was whole blood, collected in connection with sensitization to the hapten diphenylcyclopropenone (DPC). The receptors come from a young man with alopecia areata. Some clones in this sample may be carry-over from other donors' samples. Each CDR3 is given with its conserved first and last residue. A D gene is named only where the DNA matches it firmly. Size tells how often a clone was seen (once, few, many) or the class of an expanded clone, and some rows leave it out.

j_call,clone_size,v_call,d_call,cdr3_nt,cdr3_aa
TRBJ1-2,few,TRBV12-3/TRBV12-4,.,TGTGCCAGCAGGCCGGACAGAAATACTAACTATGGCTACACCTTC,CASRPDRNTNYGYTF
TRBJ2-1,.,TRBV9,TRBD2,TGTGCCAGCAGCGTAGACCCTAGCGGGTTCAATGAGCAGTTCTTC,CASSVDPSGFNEQFF
TRBJ1-1,.,TRBV4-1,TRBD1,TGCGCCAGCAGCCACTCCGGGACAGGGGAAGCTTGGGACACTGAAGCTTTCTTT,CASSHSGTGEAWDTEAFF
TRBJ1-1,.,TRBV7-8,.,TGTGCCAGCAGCAAAACTGCTGAAGCTTTCTTT,CASSKTAEAFF
TRBJ1-2,.,TRBV4-3,.,TGCGCCAGCAGCCAAGAGTCGGGCGGTGGCTTAACTTCTGGCTACACCTTC,CASSQESGGGLTSGYTF
TRBJ2-1,few,TRBV7-3,.,TGTGCCAGCAGCTTAAGTGGAAGGTTGAACAATGAGCAGTTCTTC,CASSLSGRLNNEQFF
TRBJ2-7,few,TRBV27,TRBD1,TGTGCCAGCAGTCAGGCAGGGGGCGGACGGGAGCAGTACTTC,CASSQAGGGREQYF
TRBJ2-1,.,TRBV4-3,TRBD2,TGCGCCAGCAGCCCGAGCGGGGCGCCTCTTGCGTCCTACAATGAGCAGTTCTTC,CASSPSGAPLASYNEQFF
TRBJ2-2,few,TRBV12-3/TRBV12-4,TRBD1,TGTGCCAGCAGTTCTAGGACAGGGTACACCGGGGAGCTGTTTTTT,CASSSRTGYTGELFF
TRBJ2-7,.,TRBV9,.,TGTGCCAGCAGCGTAGTCCCTTACGAGCAGTACTTC,CASSVVPYEQYF
TRBJ1-1,.,TRBV12-3/TRBV12-4,TRBD1,TGTGCCAGTATTCGGACAGGGTCGGACACTGAAGCTTTCTTT,CASIRTGSDTEAFF
TRBJ1-2,.,TRBV4-3,.,TGCGCCAGCAGCCAAGAAGGGAGTGGACGGCTGAACTATGGCTACACCTTC,CASSQEGSGRLNYGYTF
TRBJ2-3,.,TRBV18,.,TGTGCCAGCTCACCCTCCGGGTTTCCCACAGATACGCAGTATTTT,CASSPSGFPTDTQYF
TRBJ1-2,few,TRBV5-3,.,TGTGCCAGAAGCTTGGAGTACCCCTCGAAGAAAGGTGGCTACACCTTC,CARSLEYPSKKGGYTF
TRBJ2-1,few,TRBV29-1,.,TGCAGCGTTGCTGACAGTGCGTACAATGAGCAGTTCTTC,CSVADSAYNEQFF
TRBJ2-3,.,TRBV20-1,TRBD1,TGCAGTGCTCCTCGACAGGGGGGGGATACGCAGTATTTT,CSAPRQGGDTQYF
TRBJ2-1,.,TRBV29-1,.,TGCAGCGTGGGCAGGGACTACAATGAGCAGTTCTTC,CSVGRDYNEQFF
TRBJ1-2,.,TRBV10-3,TRBD1,TGTGCCATCAGTGACGGACAGGGATATGGCTACACCTTC,CAISDGQGYGYTF
TRBJ1-1,few,TRBV7-8,.,TGTGCCAGCAGCCTTCGGGGGTCCCAAGGAAGTATAGGGTATGAAGCTTTCTTT,CASSLRGSQGSIGYEAFF
TRBJ1-4,.,TRBV5-1,TRBD1,TGCGCCAGCAGCTCCTCACAGGGGCCAGGGGAAAAACTGTTTTTT,CASSSSQGPGEKLFF
TRBJ2-1,.,TRBV19,TRBD2,TGTGCCAGTAGTGTCCGACTAGCGGGGGGCAACAATGAGCAGTTCTTC,CASSVRLAGGNNEQFF
TRBJ2-5,.,TRBV20-1,TRBD1,TGCAGTGCTCGTCCCGGGACAGGGGTCTGGGGGGAGACCCAGTACTTC,CSARPGTGVWGETQYF
TRBJ1-1,few,TRBV14,.,TGTGCCAGCAGCCAAGAAGACAGGCTCCAAGGGGCTTTCTTT,CASSQEDRLQGAFF
TRBJ2-7,.,TRBV6-2/TRBV6-3,.,TGTGCCAGCAGTTCGGGACTGTACGAGCAGTACTTC,CASSSGLYEQYF
TRBJ2-2,few,TRBV5-1,TRBD2,TGCGCCAGCAGCTTGGCGACGCGGGGGGACCGAAACACCGGGGAGCTGTTTTTT,CASSLATRGDRNTGELFF
TRBJ1-1,.,TRBV21-1,.,TGTGCCAGCAGAAACGATCACGCAGGGCCCACTGAAGCTTTCTTT,CASRNDHAGPTEAFF
TRBJ2-1,few,TRBV11-2,.,TGTGCCAGCAGCTCCCCTACGTTAATATCGGGGGTTGTGTACAATGAGCAGTTCTTC,CASSSPTLISGVVYNEQFF
TRBJ1-1,few,TRBV5-6,.,TGTGCCAGCAGACGGGGGTCTGAAGCTTTCTTT,CASRRGSEAFF
TRBJ2-3,few,TRBV6-5,.,TGTGCCAGCAGTTACTCCCCAGGGCCAGATACGCAGTATTTT,CASSYSPGPDTQYF
TRBJ1-1,.,TRBV7-9,.,TGTGCCAGCAGCTTATCTATATGGTCGAACACTGAAGCTTTCTTT,CASSLSIWSNTEAFF
TRBJ1-2,.,TRBV6-1,TRBD1,TGTGCCAGCAGGATGACAGGGGGAGAAGGCTACACCTTC,CASRMTGGEGYTF
TRBJ2-2,.,TRBV29-1,.,TGCAGCGTTCAATCCCCGTTAGCCCTCGAGGCCAACACCGGGGAGCTGTTTTTT,CSVQSPLALEANTGELFF
TRBJ2-4,.,TRBV20-1,.,TGCAGTGCTAGCTCCGGGTGGTCATTAGCCAAAAACATTCAGTACTTC,CSASSGWSLAKNIQYF
TRBJ1-1,few,TRBV7-3,.,TGTGCCAGCAGCTTGAGTGGGGCGGCCAGAGCTTTCTTT,CASSLSGAARAFF
TRBJ1-1,.,TRBV19,.,TGTGCCAGCCCTAGCAACTACCCCGGAGCGAACACTGAAGCTTTCTTT,CASPSNYPGANTEAFF
TRBJ2-5,few,TRBV28,.,TGTGCCAGCAATCCCAGAACCCCACAAGAGACCCAGTACTTC,CASNPRTPQETQYF
TRBJ1-5,.,TRBV7-2,TRBD1,TGTGCCAGCAGCTCCAGGACAGGGTATCAGCCCCAGCATTTT,CASSSRTGYQPQHF
TRBJ1-5,.,TRBV3-1,.,TGTGCCAGCAGCCAAGAATTGGGGGAGCCCCAGCATTTT,CASSQELGEPQHF
TRBJ2-1,few,TRBV6-2/TRBV6-3,.,TGTGCCAGCAGTTACAATCCGGGAAATCCTACGTTCTTC,CASSYNPGNPTFF
TRBJ1-3,few,TRBV20-1,.,TGCAGTGCTATATCTGGGAACTCTGGAAACACCATATATTTT,CSAISGNSGNTIYF
TRBJ2-5,.,TRBV4-3,.,TGCGCCAGCAGCCAAGGGAACAGACTACAAGAGACCCAGTACTTC,CASSQGNRLQETQYF
TRBJ1-1,few,TRBV11-3,TRBD1,TGTGCCAGCAGCTTAGACGAGGGACAGGGAGACACTGAAGCTTTCTTT,CASSLDEGQGDTEAFF
TRBJ2-1,.,TRBV4-3,.,TGCGCCAGCAGCGGATCCTACAATGAGCAGTTCTTC,CASSGSYNEQFF
TRBJ1-1,.,TRBV5-1,.,TGCGCCAGCAGCTTGGACAGCCCGAACACTGAAGCTTTCTTT,CASSLDSPNTEAFF
TRBJ2-1,few,TRBV7-3,.,TGTGCCAGCAGCTCCGTAACGGGGAATGAGCAGTTCTTC,CASSSVTGNEQFF
TRBJ1-6,.,TRBV10-3,.,TGTGCCATCAGAGCCCTGGACGGTAATTCACCCCTCCACTTT,CAIRALDGNSPLHF
TRBJ2-3,.,TRBV19,.,TGTGCCAGTAGTATACGGCTATCTCTTACAGAAAGGACGCAGTATTTT,CASSIRLSLTERTQYF
TRBJ2-3,few,TRBV9,TRBD2,TGTGCCAGCAGCGTAGCTAGCGGGGGAACCACAGACCCGGTGGATACGCAGTATTTT,CASSVASGGTTDPVDTQYF
TRBJ1-5,few,TRBV11-3,TRBD1,TGTGCCAGCAGCCCAAGACAGGGCGAAGGATCATATAGCAATCAGCCCCAGCATTTT,CASSPRQGEGSYSNQPQHF
TRBJ1-1,.,TRBV13,.,TGTGCCAGCAGAAGAGGACTCAGCCCACGGGGCGACACTGAAGCTTTCTTT,CASRRGLSPRGDTEAFF
TRBJ2-3,few,TRBV4-2,.,TGTGCCAGCAGTCCACGGGACGGATACACAGATACGCAGTATTTT,CASSPRDGYTDTQYF
TRBJ2-1,many,TRBV7-3,TRBD2,TGTGCCAGCAGCGCCGGACTAGTGAGCAATGAGCAGTTCTTC,CASSAGLVSNEQFF
TRBJ2-2,.,TRBV7-6,TRBD1,TGTGCCAGCAGCCCCCTGAACAGGGGTGCCGGGGAGCTGTTTTTT,CASSPLNRGAGELFF
TRBJ2-6,.,TRBV6-5,TRBD1,TGTGCCAGCACCCGGGACAGAGGCTCTGGGGCCAACGTCCTGACTTTC,CASTRDRGSGANVLTF